These 28 T cell receptor beta chains were sequenced from one sample in a study of blood T cell repertoires in COVID-19. The method was immunoSEQ multiplex PCR; TCRdb's version includes in-frame clones alone and lacks a portion of them. The data contain tens of thousands of clones, nearly 90% of them singletons. Input material: peripheral blood. The receptor source for this set is a man in his 60s with COVID-19, enrolled during active disease.

The chain combines TRBV28 with TRBJ2-1; perhaps TRBD2 as D (6 bases). Germline V CDR1 and CDR2: MDHEN, SYDVKM. The V and J ends lost 6 bases and 9 bases respectively, with 15 bases between them. The CDR3 runs 13 residues. The CDR3 loop is CASRDSGTGEQFF. The CDR3 bases are TGTGCCAGCAGGGATAGCGGAACGGGTGAGCAGTTCTTC.

This chain uses TRBV7-9 with TRBJ2-7, with 9 bases that match TRBD1. Losses at the gene ends were 5 bases for V and 2 bases for J; bases not matched to a gene: 7. Germline-derived CDR1 and CDR2 are SEHNR and FQNEAQ (reference sequence). CDR3 length equals 15 residues. The CDR3 DNA sequence: TGTGCCAGCAGCCCCGCGACAGGGGGAGCCTACGAGCAGTACTTC. Protein sequence: CASSPATGGAYEQYF.

This chain joins TRBV19 and TRBJ1-2; D call uncertain. With 1 base removed from V and 3 bases from J, the gap between germline ends came to 12 bases. The CDR3 loop spans 15 amino acids. Germline values: CDR1 LNHDA, CDR2 SQIVND (reference sequence). CDR3 region: CASSIGGRNHYGYTF. The CDR3 coding sequence is TGTGCCAGTAGTATAGGCGGCAGAAACCACTATGGCTACACCTTC.

The V call is TRBV19, the J call TRBJ2-1; the match to TRBD2 covers 11 bases. V was clipped by 5 bases and J by 6 bases; unmatched bases: 6. Germline V gene lookup returns CDR1 LNHDA and CDR2 SQIVND (reference sequence). The CDR3 runs to 15 residues. CDR3 sequence (DNA): TGTGCCAGTAGTCCGTCGGGACTAGCGGTCAATGAGCAGTTCTTC. It yields the protein CASSPSGLAVNEQFF.

The chain couples TRBV30 to TRBJ1-4; a possible D gene is TRBD1 (6 bases). V was clipped by 4 bases and J by 5 bases, with 17 bases between them. The CDR3 sequence is 15 residues long. CDR1 and CDR2 (germline): GTSNPN, SVGIG (reference sequence). CDR3 in amino acids: CAWTKQGEWNEKLFF. The CDR3, as DNA: TGTGCCTGGACCAAACAGGGTGAATGGAATGAAAAACTGTTTTTT.

This clone was detected only once. The rearrangement joins TRBV18 to TRBJ2-7; 11 bases are shared with TRBD1. CDR1 and CDR2 from the germline V gene are KGHSH and LQKENI. Trimming cost V 6 bases and J 0 bases; bases outside gene matches: 4. The CDR3 sequence is 15 residues long. DNA of the CDR3: TGTGCCAGCTCCCAGGACAGGGGGCCCTCCTACGAGCAGTACTTC. Protein sequence: CASSQDRGPSYEQYF.

The rearrangement joins TRBV5-1 to TRBJ2-1, with D tentatively TRBD2 (7 bases). This CDR3 spans 16 amino acids. V dropped 3 bases and J dropped 5 bases, with 18 bases sitting between them. Germline CDR1 reads SGHRS; CDR2 reads YFSETQ. The CDR3 DNA sequence: TGCGCCAGCAGCTGGATGACTAGGGGGGGCAACAATGAGCAGTTCTTC. Amino acid sequence: CASSWMTRGGNNEQFF.

The chain links TRBV29-1 to TRBJ2-7; 11 bases are shared with TRBD2. J was trimmed by 5 bases and V by 5 bases; bases with no gene match: 5. The CDR3 covers 13 residues. Germline lookup yields CDR1 SQVTM and CDR2 ANQGSEA. CDR3 nucleotides: TGCAGCGTTAGGCTAGCGGGAGGCGACGAGCAGTACTTC. Translation: CSVRLAGGDEQYF.

The chain links TRBV5-4 to TRBJ2-7, with 10 positions matching TRBD2. This CDR3 has 16 residues. Germline CDR1 is SGHNT and CDR2 is YYREEE (reference sequence). V dropped 0 bases and J dropped 5; count of bases not matched to a gene: 8. In DNA form, the CDR3 reads TGTGCCAGCAGCTTGGAGAGCGGGAGGGTTTTTGACGAGCAGTACTTC. It is translated as CASSLESGRVFDEQYF. Combining the CDR3 with reference TRBV5-4 and TRBJ2-7 gives the whole variable domain ETGVTQSPTHLIKTRGQQVTLRCSSQSGHNTVSWYQQALGQGPQFIFQYYREEENGRGNFPPRFSGLQFPNYSSELNVNALELDDSALYLCASSLESGRVFDEQYFGPGTRLTVT.

This clone appeared once. The chain couples TRBV30 to TRBJ2-3, with 8 positions matching TRBD2. Germline trimming cut 4 bases from V and 5 bases from J; bases unmatched to any gene: 2. Germline loops: CDR1 GTSNPN, CDR2 SVGIG (reference sequence). This CDR3 spans 12 amino acids. The CDR3 bases are TGTGCCTGGAATCTAGCGGGAGATACGCAGTATTTT. It specifies CAWNLAGDTQYF.

This chain connects TRBV6-2 or TRBV6-3 to TRBJ2-1, with TRBD2 matching over 12 bases. Germline lookup yields CDR1 MNHEY and CDR2 SVGEGT. The CDR3 is made up of 14 amino acids. After removal of 4 bases from V and 6 bases from J, the junction contained 1 base not matched to a gene. DNA for the CDR3: TGTGCCAGCAGTTCTAGCGGGAGGGGCAATGAGCAGTTCTTC. As protein: CASSSSGRGNEQFF.

The chain is built from TRBV19 and TRBJ1-5; TRBD1 matches 7 bases. CDR3 length equals 17 residues. Germline V gives CDR1 LNHDA, CDR2 SQIVND (reference sequence). The V gene end was trimmed by 5 bases and the J gene end by 3 bases; junction bases not matched to a gene: 13. CDR3 in amino acids: CASSPLGHTGDNQPQHF. In DNA form, the CDR3 reads TGTGCCAGTAGTCCTTTGGGGCACACAGGGGACAATCAGCCCCAGCATTTT.

The gene calls are TRBV6-2 or TRBV6-3 and TRBJ1-1; no firm D call. The CDR3 extends over 11 amino acids. Germline CDR1 and CDR2: MNHEY and SVGEGT. V lost 5 bases to trimming and J lost 7 bases, with 8 bases between them. The CDR3 DNA follows: TGTGCCAGCAGTCTACTAAATGAAGCTTTCTTT. Protein: CASSLLNEAFF.

The chain combines TRBV3-1 (or the pseudogene TRBV3-2) with TRBJ1-1, with D unresolved. The CDR3 runs to 15 residues. Trimming removed 6 bases from V and 0 bases from J, with 14 bases in between. The germline gives CDR1 LGHDT, CDR2 YNNKEL (reference sequence). The CDR3 bases are TGTGCCAGCAGACCAGAAATTCGAATGAACACTGAAGCTTTCTTT. Translating it yields CASRPEIRMNTEAFF.

This sequence joins TRBV3-1 (or the pseudogene TRBV3-2) and TRBJ1-2, with D possibly matching TRBD1 (6 bases). Germline V lookup: CDR1 LGHDT, CDR2 YNNKEL (reference sequence). CDR3 length: 15 residues. V was clipped by 0 bases and J by 4 bases, with 12 bases between them. The CDR3 reads CASSQDHQGGYGYTF. The CDR3 nucleotides are TGTGCCAGCAGCCAAGATCATCAAGGGGGCTATGGCTACACCTTC.

A word on this clone: At one end, the junction sequence differs from germline, possibly due to a read error. This specimen includes other DNA sequences encoding the same CDR3. The chain uses TRBV2 and TRBJ1-4; TRBD1 might be the D (6 bases). From germline, CDR1 is SNHLY and CDR2 FYNNEI. The CDR3 is made up of 15 amino acids. The CDR3: CASSGDTSTNEKLFF. The DNA of the CDR3 is TGTGCCAGCAGTGGGGACACTTCAACTAATGAAAAGCTGTTTTTT. The variable domain in full, completed from reference TRBV2 and TRBJ1-4, reads EPEVTQTPSHQVTQMGQEVILRCVPISNHLYFYWYRQILGQKVEFLVSFYNNEISEKSEIFDDQFSVERPDGSNFTLKIRSTKLEDSAMYFCASSGDTSTNEKLFFGSGTQLSVL.

The chain is built from TRBV5-1 and TRBJ2-7; the match to TRBD2 covers 12 bases. V dropped 4 bases and J dropped 0; count of bases not matched to a gene: 8. The germline V gene encodes CDR1 SGHRS and CDR2 YFSETQ. The CDR3 consists of 17 residues. Written as DNA, the CDR3 is TGCGCCAGCAGCACGGGGGGACTAGCGGGCAGCTCCTACGAGCAGTACTTC. Translation: CASSTGGLAGSSYEQYF.

CDR3 sequence reads: CATTRPSGSNYEQYF. CDR3 DNA sequence: TGTGCCACTACAAGGCCTAGCGGGAGTAACTACGAGCAGTACTTC. This chain connects TRBV28 to TRBJ2-7; 10 bases map to TRBD2. The CDR3 extends over 15 amino acids. The J segment lost 3 bases and the V segment lost 10 bases, leaving 12 bases of the junction unmatched. CDR1 and CDR2 (germline): MDHEN, SYDVKM. The full variable domain, with the rest looked up from reference TRBV28 and TRBJ2-7, is DVKVTQSSRYLVKRTGEKVFLECVQDMDHENMFWYRQDPGLGLRLIYFSYDVKMKEKGDIPEGYSVSREKKERFSLILESASTNQTSMYLCATTRPSGSNYEQYFGPGTRLTVT.

The chain has TRBV20-1 and TRBJ2-5, with 10 positions matching TRBD2. The length of the CDR3 is 17 residues. V lost 3 bases and J lost 5; bases outside the gene matches: 15. The germline V gene encodes CDR1 DFQATT and CDR2 SNEGSKA (reference sequence). This CDR3 is CSASRGLLAGVWETQYF. The CDR3 DNA is TGCAGTGCTAGTCGGGGTTTGCTAGCGGGAGTTTGGGAGACCCAGTACTTC.

This clone was seen only once. The chain links TRBV5-4 to TRBJ2-7, with a weak D call TRBD1 (6 bases). Germline values: CDR1 SGHNT, CDR2 YYREEE (reference sequence). V lost 4 bases and J 5 bases, leaving 10 bases between the germline ends. The CDR3 loop spans 12 amino acids. CDR3 sequence (DNA): TGTGCCAGCAGCCAAAGGACAGACGAGCAGTACTTC. Amino acids: CASSQRTDEQYF.

V usage is TRBV7-2 and J usage is TRBJ2-1; 9 bases are shared with TRBD1. CDR1 SGHTA and CDR2 FQGNSA come from the germline V gene. V was clipped by 4 bases and J by 5 bases; unmatched bases: 6. The CDR3 loop spans 15 amino acids. The CDR3 sequence: CASSSGTGRNNEQFF. CDR3 coding DNA: TGTGCCAGCAGCTCCGGGACAGGGCGGAACAATGAGCAGTTCTTC.

The chain employs TRBV2 and TRBJ2-3; 10 bases match TRBD2. The CDR3 is 14 residues long. Per the germline V gene, CDR1 is SNHLY and CDR2 is FYNNEI. Trimming removed 8 bases from V and 7 bases from J; junction bases left unmatched: 9. CDR3 residues: CASSETSGSYTQYF. The DNA of the CDR3 is TGTGCCAGCTCCGAGACTAGCGGGTCATATACGCAGTATTTT.

The rearrangement links TRBV6-5 to TRBJ2-7; 12 bases match TRBD2. This CDR3 contains 14 residues. The J segment lost 3 bases and the V segment lost 7 bases, leaving 4 bases of the junction unmatched. Germline CDR1 reads MNHEY; CDR2 reads SVGAGI. The CDR3 DNA follows: TGTGCCAGCAAAGCGACTAGCGGGGGCTACGAGCAGTACTTC. Translated, it gives CASKATSGGYEQYF.

The chain links TRBV3-1 (or the pseudogene TRBV3-2) to TRBJ2-4; 8 bases agree with TRBD2. The CDR3 is 13 amino acids. V trimming: 4 bases; J trimming: 15 bases; junction bases outside the gene matches: 11. Germline V gene sequence: CDR1 LGHDT, CDR2 YNNKEL (reference sequence). CDR3 bases: TGTGCCAGCAGCCCAGGGACAACGGGAGGGCCGTACTTC. Encoded protein: CASSPGTTGGPYF.

The chain combines TRBV19 with TRBJ2-2; unclear D gene. Per the germline V gene, CDR1 is LNHDA and CDR2 is SQIVND (reference sequence). The CDR3 length is 12 residues. V was clipped by 5 bases and J by 8 bases, with 9 bases between them. The CDR3 DNA follows: TGTGCCAGTAGTCAAACCGGGGGGGAGCTGTTTTTT. As protein: CASSQTGGELFF.

This clone occurred a few times. DNA for the CDR3: TGCAGCGTTGCCGGACAGGGTAATGAAAAACTGTTTTTT. This gives the protein CSVAGQGNEKLFF. The chain is built from TRBV29-1 and TRBJ1-4; 8 bases are a match to TRBD1. V shed 4 bases and J 4 bases; nucleotides not matched to a gene: 2. Per germline, CDR1 SQVTM and CDR2 ANQGSEA. This CDR3 region has 13 residues.

V usage is TRBV29-1 and J usage is TRBJ2-3, with D possibly matching TRBD2 (5 bases). CDR3 length equals 13 residues. V dropped 6 bases and J dropped 0 bases, with 10 bases sitting between them. From germline, CDR1 is SQVTM and CDR2 ANQGSEA. CDR3 sequence (DNA): TGCAGCGTCCTGGGCGGGAGCACAGATACGCAGTATTTT. It specifies CSVLGGSTDTQYF.

A few counts support this clone. The chain joins TRBV28 to TRBJ1-1; the match to TRBD1 covers 7 bases. The junction had 8 bases not matched to a gene; V was cut back by 6 bases and J by 7 bases. Germline V gene data show CDR1 as MDHEN and CDR2 as SYDVKM. The CDR3 spans 13 residues. The CDR3 DNA sequence: TGTGCCAGCAGCAGCCGTCGACAGGGTGAAGCTTTCTTT. As protein: CASSSRRQGEAFF.